The 15 T cell receptor beta chains reported below all come from one sample, sequenced in a study of blood T cell repertoires in COVID-19. Sequencing was performed with immunoSEQ multiplex PCR; in TCRdb, only in-frame clones are kept and a portion is missing. Here the sample spans about 110,000 clones, 89% being singletons. The sequenced material came from peripheral blood. These TCRs come from a man aged 35-49 years with active or convalescent COVID-19.

V and J are TRBV6-6 and TRBJ2-2; 8 bases line up with TRBD2. The length of the CDR3 is 15 residues. Germline loops: CDR1 MNHNY, CDR2 SVGAGI (reference sequence). J gave up 5 bases and V 0 bases, and 2 bases lay outside the gene matches. The CDR3 bases are TGTGCCAGCAGTTACTCGTCTAGCGGGACCGGGGAGCTGTTTTTT. Translated, it gives CASSYSSSGTGELFF.

This clone was seen only a few times. The chain joins TRBV10-2 to TRBJ2-1, with 7 bases identical to TRBD2. CDR1 is WSHSY and CDR2 is SAAADI in the germline V gene. The V segment lost 8 bases and the J segment 5 bases; nucleotides outside the gene matches: 6. The CDR3 covers 13 residues. DNA for the CDR3: TGCGCCAGCCTAGCGGCCGGAGACAATGAGCAGTTCTTC. Amino acid sequence: CASLAAGDNEQFF.

V usage is TRBV10-3 and J usage is TRBJ2-2, with 13 nucleotides matching TRBD2. The CDR3 is 16 amino acids. V gave up 5 bases and J gave up 5 bases; unmatched junction bases: 5. From germline, CDR1 is ENHRY and CDR2 SYGVKD. The CDR3 nucleotides read TGTGCCATCAGTTGGACTAGCGGGAGATCTACCGGGGAGCTGTTTTTT. The encoded protein is CAISWTSGRSTGELFF.

The chain combines TRBV7-2 with TRBJ2-3; a weak D match, TRBD2 (5 bases). CDR1 and CDR2 from the germline V gene are SGHTA and FQGNSA. V was clipped by 3 bases and J by 7 bases, with 11 bases between them. The length of the CDR3 is 13 residues. The CDR3 DNA is TGTGCCAGCAGCTTGAGGGCCCTCAATACGCAGTATTTT. As protein: CASSLRALNTQYF.

The V and J genes are TRBV5-1 and TRBJ2-1, with TRBD2 as a possible D gene (5 bases). From germline, CDR1 is SGHRS and CDR2 YFSETQ. The CDR3 loop spans 13 amino acids. Trimming took off 4 bases at V and 6 bases at J, with 11 bases between the two ends. The DNA for the CDR3 is TGCGCCAGCAGCGCCGGGGTTAGCAATGAGCAGTTCTTC. Protein product: CASSAGVSNEQFF.

The J gene is TRBJ2-1, the V gene TRBV6-1; 9 bases match TRBD1. CDR1 and CDR2 (germline): MNHNS, SASEGT. Trimming removed 4 bases from V and 0 bases from J; junction bases left unmatched: 7. The CDR3 is 17 residues long. DNA of the CDR3: TGTGCCAGCAGTGGGACAGGGGTAGTCGGCTCCTACAATGAGCAGTTCTTC. Protein sequence: CASSGTGVVGSYNEQFF.

This chain uses TRBV9 with TRBJ2-2, with D perhaps TRBD1 (6 bases). The length of the CDR3 is 14 residues. Trimming removed 5 bases from V and 1 base from J, with 9 bases in between. The germline CDR1 and CDR2 sequences are SGDLS and YYNGEE. CDR3 in amino acids: CASRPGQNTGELFF. The CDR3 DNA sequence: TGTGCCAGCAGACCGGGACAGAACACCGGGGAGCTGTTTTTT. The whole variable domain, filled in from reference TRBV9 and TRBJ2-2, reads DSGVTQTPKHLITATGQRVTLRCSPRSGDLSVYWYQQSLDQGLQFLIQYYNGEERAKGNILERFSAQQFPDLHSELNLSSLELGDSALYFCASRPGQNTGELFFGEGSRLTVL.

The CDR3 coding sequence is TGTGCCAGCAGTTTTGGACAGGTGAACACCGGGGAGCTGTTTTTT. The encoded protein is CASSFGQVNTGELFF. J is TRBJ2-2 and V is TRBV28; 7 bases match TRBD1. V shed 3 bases, J shed 1 base, and the junction held 2 bases outside the gene matches. In germline, CDR1 is MDHEN, CDR2 SYDVKM. This CDR3 region has 15 residues.

This clone has a single count. The chain carries TRBV27 and TRBJ1-2; perhaps TRBD1 as D (6 bases). Per germline, CDR1 MNHEY and CDR2 SMNVEV (reference sequence). Trimming took off 4 bases at V and 6 bases at J, with 12 bases between the two ends. This CDR3 spans 13 amino acids. DNA of the CDR3: TGTGCCAGCAGTTCTCAGGGGCCTAATGGCTACACCTTC. This encodes CASSSQGPNGYTF.

The V call is TRBV27, the J call TRBJ1-1, with 8 bases lining up with TRBD1. Trimming cost V 5 bases and J 5 bases; bases outside gene matches: 4. The CDR3 is 13 amino acids. Germline CDR1 and CDR2: MNHEY and SMNVEV (reference sequence). The CDR3 region is CASSGQGGTEAFF. CDR3 nucleotides: TGTGCCAGCAGTGGACAGGGAGGGACTGAAGCTTTCTTT.

This chain joins TRBV27 and TRBJ1-5, with 7 nucleotides matching TRBD1. The CDR3 is 14 residues long. Germline lookup yields CDR1 MNHEY and CDR2 SMNVEV (reference sequence). V lost 7 bases, J lost 7 bases, and 10 bases stayed unmatched. The CDR3 protein is CASNQDRDGQPQHF. As DNA, the CDR3 is TGTGCCAGCAACCAAGACAGGGACGGCCAGCCCCAGCATTTT.

The table lists this clone with a count of one. The chain combines TRBV3-1 (or the pseudogene TRBV3-2) with TRBJ1-2, with no clear D. CDR1 is LGHDT and CDR2 is YNNKEL in the germline V gene (reference sequence). The V gene lost 3 bases and the J gene lost 0 bases, with 8 bases spanning the gap. CDR3 size: 14 residues. Written as DNA, the CDR3 is TGTGCCAGCAGCCAGAGAAACGCTAACTATGGCTACACCTTC. It is translated as CASSQRNANYGYTF.

This chain connects TRBV7-2 to TRBJ1-2; D unclear. Germline loops: CDR1 SGHTA, CDR2 FQGNSA. There are 15 residues in the CDR3. Trimming removed 1 base at V and 7 bases at J, with 16 bases between. The chain's CDR3 is CASSLEGGVLGGYTF. In nucleotides, the CDR3 is TGTGCCAGCAGCTTAGAAGGCGGGGTTCTGGGTGGCTACACCTTC. The variable domain in full, with the rest retrieved from reference TRBV7-2 and TRBJ1-2, is GAGVSQSPSNKVTEKGKDVELRCDPISGHTALYWYRQSLGQGLEFLIYFQGNSAPDKSGLPSDRFSAERTGGSVSTLTIQRTQQEDSAVYLCASSLEGGVLGGYTFGSGTRLTVV.

This clone was found a few times. J is TRBJ1-1 and V is TRBV7-3; maybe TRBD1 (6 bases). In germline, CDR1 is SGHTA, CDR2 FQGTGA. Trimming removed 6 bases at V and 0 bases at J, with 14 bases between. The length of the CDR3 is 15 residues. CDR3 sequence reads: CASSLPGQVNTEAFF. CDR3 nucleotide sequence: TGTGCCAGCAGTTTACCGGGACAAGTGAACACTGAAGCTTTCTTT.

The chain links TRBV28 to TRBJ1-2; the match to TRBD1 covers 7 bases. J lost 1 base, V lost 2 bases, and 1 base had no gene match. The CDR3 is 14 amino acids. Per the germline V gene, CDR1 is MDHEN and CDR2 is SYDVKM. CDR3 nucleotides: TGTGCCAGCAGTTTAGGGGACAGTAACTATGGCTACACCTTC. This sequence encodes CASSLGDSNYGYTF.